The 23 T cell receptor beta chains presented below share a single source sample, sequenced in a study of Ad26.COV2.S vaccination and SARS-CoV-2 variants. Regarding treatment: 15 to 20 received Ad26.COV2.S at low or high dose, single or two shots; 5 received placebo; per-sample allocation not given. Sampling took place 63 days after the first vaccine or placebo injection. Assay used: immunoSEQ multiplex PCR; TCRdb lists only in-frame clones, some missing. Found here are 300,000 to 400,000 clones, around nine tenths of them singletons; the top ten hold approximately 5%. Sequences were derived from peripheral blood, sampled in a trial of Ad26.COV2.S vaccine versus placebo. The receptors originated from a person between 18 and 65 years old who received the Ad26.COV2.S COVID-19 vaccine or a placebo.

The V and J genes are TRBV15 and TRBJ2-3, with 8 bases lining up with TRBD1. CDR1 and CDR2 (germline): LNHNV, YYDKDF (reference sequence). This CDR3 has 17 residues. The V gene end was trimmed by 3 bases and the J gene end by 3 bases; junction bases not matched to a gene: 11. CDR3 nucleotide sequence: TGTGCCACCAGCAGGAACTTACGGGACAGGCTTACAGATACGCAGTATTTT. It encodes CATSRNLRDRLTDTQYF.

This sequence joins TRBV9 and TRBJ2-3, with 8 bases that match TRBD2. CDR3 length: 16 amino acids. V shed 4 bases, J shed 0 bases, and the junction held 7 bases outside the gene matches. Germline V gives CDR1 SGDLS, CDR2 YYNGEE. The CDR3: CASSSRGGFSTDTQYF. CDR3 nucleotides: TGTGCCAGCAGCTCCCGCGGGGGGTTTAGCACAGATACGCAGTATTTT.

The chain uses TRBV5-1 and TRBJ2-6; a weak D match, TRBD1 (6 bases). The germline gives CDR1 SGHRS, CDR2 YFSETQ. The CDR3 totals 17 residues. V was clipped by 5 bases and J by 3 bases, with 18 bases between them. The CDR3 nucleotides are TGCGCCAGCAGTACAGGGATGGGGGTTTTTGGGGCCAACGTCCTGACTTTC. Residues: CASSTGMGVFGANVLTF.

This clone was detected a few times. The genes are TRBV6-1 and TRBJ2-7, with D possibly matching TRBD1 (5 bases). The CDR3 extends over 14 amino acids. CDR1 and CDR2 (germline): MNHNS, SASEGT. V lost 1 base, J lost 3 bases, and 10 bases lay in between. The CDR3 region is CASSEVDSYYEQYF. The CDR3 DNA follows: TGTGCCAGCAGTGAAGTCGACAGCTACTACGAGCAGTACTTC.

The CDR3 region has the DNA TGTGCCAGCTCACCCCTAGCGGGGGAAGAGACCCAGTACTTC. Its translation is CASSPLAGEETQYF. This sequence joins TRBV18 and TRBJ2-5, with 10 positions matching TRBD2. Germline CDR1 and CDR2: KGHSH and LQKENI. V was pared by 3 bases and J by 3 bases, with 1 base of the junction left unmatched. The CDR3 runs to 14 residues.

CDR3 nucleotides: TGTGCCAGTAAGAAGGGGTCTCTGAGCTCCTATAATTCACCCCTCCACTTT. As protein: CASKKGSLSSYNSPLHF. The chain combines TRBV19 with TRBJ1-6, with a tentative D call TRBD1 (5 bases). Deletions cut 7 bases from V and 0 bases from J, with 16 bases between. CDR3 length equals 17 residues. CDR1 is LNHDA, CDR2 SQIVND, per germline (reference sequence).

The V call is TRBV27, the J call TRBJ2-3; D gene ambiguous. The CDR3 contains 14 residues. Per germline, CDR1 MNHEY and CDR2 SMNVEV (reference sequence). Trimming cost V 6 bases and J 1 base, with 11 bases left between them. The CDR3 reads CASRWLGGTDTQYF. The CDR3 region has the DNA TGTGCCAGCAGATGGCTTGGGGGCACAGATACGCAGTATTTT.

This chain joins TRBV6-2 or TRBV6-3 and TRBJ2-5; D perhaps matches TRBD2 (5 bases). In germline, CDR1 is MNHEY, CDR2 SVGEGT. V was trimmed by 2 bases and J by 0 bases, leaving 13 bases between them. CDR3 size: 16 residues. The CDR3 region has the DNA TGTGCCAGCAGTTACGGTGGAGGAAGCAACCAAGAGACCCAGTACTTC. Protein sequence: CASSYGGGSNQETQYF.

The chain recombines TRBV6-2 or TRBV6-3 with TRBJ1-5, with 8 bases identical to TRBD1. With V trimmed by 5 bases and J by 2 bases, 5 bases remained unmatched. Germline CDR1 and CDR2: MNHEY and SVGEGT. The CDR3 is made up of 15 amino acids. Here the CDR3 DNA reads TGTGCCAGCAGTGGGTTGGACAGGGGCAATCAGCCCCAGCATTTT. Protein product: CASSGLDRGNQPQHF.

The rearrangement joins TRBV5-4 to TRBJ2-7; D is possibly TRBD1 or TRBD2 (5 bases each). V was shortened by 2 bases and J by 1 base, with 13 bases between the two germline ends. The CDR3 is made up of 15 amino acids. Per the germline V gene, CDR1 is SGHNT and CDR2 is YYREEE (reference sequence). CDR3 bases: TGTGCCAGCAGCTTCTCTGGGGACGGGTCCTACGAGCAGTACTTC. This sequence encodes CASSFSGDGSYEQYF.

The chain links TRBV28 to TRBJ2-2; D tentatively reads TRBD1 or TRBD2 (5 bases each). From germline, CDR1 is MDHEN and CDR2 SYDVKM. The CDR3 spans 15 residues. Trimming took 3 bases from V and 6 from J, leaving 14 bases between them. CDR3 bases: TGTGCCAGCAGTTTTGGGGACGGTGGACCCGGGGAGCTGTTTTTT. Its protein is CASSFGDGGPGELFF.

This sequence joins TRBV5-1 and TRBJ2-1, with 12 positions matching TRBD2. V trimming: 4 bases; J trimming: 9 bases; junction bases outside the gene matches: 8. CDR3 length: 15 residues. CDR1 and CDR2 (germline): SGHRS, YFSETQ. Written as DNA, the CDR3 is TGCGCCAGCAGCGCACGACTAGCGGGAGAGGGTGAGCAGTTCTTC. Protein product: CASSARLAGEGEQFF.

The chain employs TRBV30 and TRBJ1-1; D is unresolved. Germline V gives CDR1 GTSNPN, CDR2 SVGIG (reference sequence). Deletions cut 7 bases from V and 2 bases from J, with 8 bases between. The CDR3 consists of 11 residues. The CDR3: CASGVNTEAFF. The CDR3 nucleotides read TGTGCCTCGGGAGTAAACACTGAAGCTTTCTTT.

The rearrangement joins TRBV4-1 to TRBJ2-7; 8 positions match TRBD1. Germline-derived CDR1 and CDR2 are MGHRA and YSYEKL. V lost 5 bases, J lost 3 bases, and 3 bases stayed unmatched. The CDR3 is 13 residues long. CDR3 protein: CASSSGQGYEQYF. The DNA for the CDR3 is TGCGCCAGCAGCTCAGGACAGGGCTACGAGCAGTACTTC.

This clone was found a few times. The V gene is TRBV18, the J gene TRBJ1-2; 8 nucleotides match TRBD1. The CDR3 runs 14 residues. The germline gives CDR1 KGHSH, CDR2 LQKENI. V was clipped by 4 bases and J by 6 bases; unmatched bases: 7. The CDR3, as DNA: TGTGCCAGCTCACGGGACAGGATGGTCGATGGCTACACCTTC. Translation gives CASSRDRMVDGYTF.

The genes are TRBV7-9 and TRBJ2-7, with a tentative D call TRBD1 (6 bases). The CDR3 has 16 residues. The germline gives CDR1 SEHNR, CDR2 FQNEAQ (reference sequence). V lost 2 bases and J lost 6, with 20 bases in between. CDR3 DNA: TGTGCCAGCAGCTTAATGACAGGTCCCTTAGGGGCCGAGCAGTACTTC. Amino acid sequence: CASSLMTGPLGAEQYF.

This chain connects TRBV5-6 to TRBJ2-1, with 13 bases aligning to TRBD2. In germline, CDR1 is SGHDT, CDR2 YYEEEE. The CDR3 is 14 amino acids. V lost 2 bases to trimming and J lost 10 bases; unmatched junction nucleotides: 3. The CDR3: CASSLMGLAGEQFF. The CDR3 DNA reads TGTGCCAGCAGCTTAATGGGACTAGCGGGAGAGCAGTTCTTC.

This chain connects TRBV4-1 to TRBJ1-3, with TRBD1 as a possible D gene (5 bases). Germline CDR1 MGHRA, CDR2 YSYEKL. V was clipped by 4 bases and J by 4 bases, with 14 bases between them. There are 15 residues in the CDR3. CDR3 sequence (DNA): TGCGCCAGCAGCCCGTCATGGACAAAAGGAAACACCATATATTTT. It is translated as CASSPSWTKGNTIYF.

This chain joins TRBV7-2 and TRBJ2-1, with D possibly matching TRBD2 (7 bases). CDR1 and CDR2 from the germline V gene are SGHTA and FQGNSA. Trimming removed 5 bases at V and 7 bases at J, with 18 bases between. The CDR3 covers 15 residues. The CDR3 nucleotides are TGTGCCAGCAGCCCCGAGGGGGAGGGCCGTAATGAGCAGTTCTTC. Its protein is CASSPEGEGRNEQFF.

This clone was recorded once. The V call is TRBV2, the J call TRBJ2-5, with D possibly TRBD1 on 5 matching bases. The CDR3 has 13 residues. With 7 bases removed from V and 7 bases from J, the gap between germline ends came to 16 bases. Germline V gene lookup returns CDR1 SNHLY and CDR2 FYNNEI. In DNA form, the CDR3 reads TGTGCCAGCACCCAAACAGGTGGCGGGACCCAGTACTTC. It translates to CASTQTGGGTQYF.

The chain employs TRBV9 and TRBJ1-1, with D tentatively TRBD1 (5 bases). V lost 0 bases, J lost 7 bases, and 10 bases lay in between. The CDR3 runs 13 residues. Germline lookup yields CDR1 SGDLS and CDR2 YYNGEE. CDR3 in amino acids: CASSVAGLSEAFF. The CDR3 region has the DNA TGTGCCAGCAGCGTAGCGGGGCTGAGTGAAGCTTTCTTT. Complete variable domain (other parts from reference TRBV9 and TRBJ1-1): DSGVTQTPKHLITATGQRVTLRCSPRSGDLSVYWYQQSLDQGLQFLIQYYNGEERAKGNILERFSAQQFPDLHSELNLSSLELGDSALYFCASSVAGLSEAFFGQGTRLTVV.

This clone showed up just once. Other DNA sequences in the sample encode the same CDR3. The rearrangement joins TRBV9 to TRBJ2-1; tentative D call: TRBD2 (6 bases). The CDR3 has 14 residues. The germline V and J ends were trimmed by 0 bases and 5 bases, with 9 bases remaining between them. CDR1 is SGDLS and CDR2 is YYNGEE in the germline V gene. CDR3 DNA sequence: TGTGCCAGCAGCGTAGCGGGACTCGACAATGAGCAGTTCTTC. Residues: CASSVAGLDNEQFF. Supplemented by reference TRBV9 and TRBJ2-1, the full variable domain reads DSGVTQTPKHLITATGQRVTLRCSPRSGDLSVYWYQQSLDQGLQFLIQYYNGEERAKGNILERFSAQQFPDLHSELNLSSLELGDSALYFCASSVAGLDNEQFFGPGTRLTVL.

The chain's CDR3 is CASSPRQAAGTGELFF. The CDR3 bases are TGTGCCAGCAGCCCCAGACAGGCAGCGGGCACCGGGGAGCTGTTTTTT. The V and J genes are TRBV3-1 (or the pseudogene TRBV3-2) and TRBJ2-2; TRBD1 or TRBD2 may be the D gene (6 bases each). V lost 4 bases and J lost 4, with 16 bases in between. The CDR3 has 16 amino acids. CDR1 LGHDT and CDR2 YNNKEL come from the germline V gene (reference sequence).